This TCR beta chain was found in a study of shared clonotypes between healthy human individuals. General study results and limits: Shared across several donors were about 4.6% of the naive CD4 clonotypes.

Several immunoSEQ 96-well plates shared each subset's DNA, each plate a replicate. Assay used: immunoSEQ multiplex PCR; TCRdb lists only in-frame clones, some missing. This table holds around 690,000 clones, 90% found once. This clone appeared a few times. Its specificity is unknown. The origin of this receptor is a man younger than 35 in good health. Some clones in this sample may be carry-over from other donors' samples. Sequencing was carried out using memory CD8+ T cells from PBMCs. Subset defined: CD45RO+ cells pooled with CCR7-negative TemRA cells.

Here the CDR3 DNA reads TGTGCCAGCAGTTTAGGGGGCCAACTGTACGAGCAGTACTTC. Translating it yields CASSLGGQLYEQYF. The chain has TRBV27 and TRBJ2-7; possibly TRBD1 for D (6 bases). V lost 2 bases and J lost 4, with 12 bases in between. Germline assignment: CDR1 MNHEY and CDR2 SMNVEV (reference sequence). This CDR3 comprises 14 residues.